The 28 T cell receptor beta chains below all came from one sample that was sequenced in a study of blood T cells in healthy people across ages. For the second PCR, which ran for 7 to 11 cycles, a sample-barcoded 5' primer and a J-beta primer mix were used. TCRdb processed the 5' RACE reads anew with MiXCR; each CDR3 protein has one entry. The repertoire holds 1.5 million to 2 million distinct CDR3 sequences, with around 36% as singletons. Sequencing was done on a sample of blood. The receptors were gathered from a woman younger than 45 in good health.

V usage is TRBV30 and J usage is TRBJ2-7; D is tentatively TRBD1 or TRBD2 (5 bases each). V gave up 3 bases and J gave up 4 bases, with 13 bases separating them. The CDR3 loop spans 13 amino acids. CDR1 and CDR2 from the germline V gene are GTSNPN and SVGIG (reference sequence). CDR3 amino acids: CAWSIGDGYEQYF. In DNA form, the CDR3 reads TGTGCCTGGAGCATTGGGGACGGATACGAGCAGTACTTC. Combining the CDR3 with reference TRBV30 and TRBJ2-7 gives the whole variable domain SQTIHQWPATLVQPVGSPLSLECTVEGTSNPNLYWYRQAAGRGLQLLFYSVGIGQISSEVPQNLSASRPQDRQFILSSKKLLLSDSGFYLCAWSIGDGYEQYFGPGTRLTVT.

This clonotype appeared a few times. The gene calls are TRBV7-3 and TRBJ1-2; unclear D gene. The V gene lost 3 bases and the J gene lost 10 bases, with 15 bases spanning the gap. Germline V gene lookup returns CDR1 SGHTA and CDR2 FQGTGA. The CDR3 covers 13 residues. The CDR3 region is CASSLRLRRDYTF. The DNA for the CDR3 is TGTGCCAGCAGCTTGAGGCTGCGGCGCGACTACACCTTC.

A few counts support this clonotype. The rearrangement uses TRBV5-1 and TRBJ2-1, with TRBD2 as a possible D gene (5 bases). Germline V gives CDR1 SGHRS, CDR2 YFSETQ. The CDR3 runs 14 residues. V dropped 5 bases and J dropped 4 bases, with 13 bases sitting between them. CDR3: CASRLRAEYNEQFF. The DNA of the CDR3 is TGCGCCAGCAGACTGAGGGCAGAATACAATGAGCAGTTCTTC.

The CDR3 region is CASSQALAGGTVDTQYF. CDR3 nucleotides: TGCGCCAGCAGCCAAGCCCTAGCGGGAGGGACGGTGGATACGCAGTATTTT. The rearrangement joins TRBV4-1 to TRBJ2-3; 12 bases fit TRBD2. This CDR3 spans 17 amino acids. In germline, CDR1 is MGHRA, CDR2 YSYEKL. The trim removed 1 base at V and 6 bases at J, leaving 8 bases unmatched.

The CDR3 here is CSARDRSGTVLSGYGYTF. The DNA for the CDR3 is TGCAGTGCTAGAGATCGGTCCGGGACGGTTCTTAGCGGCTATGGCTACACCTTC. This chain links TRBV20-1 with TRBJ1-2; weak D call: TRBD1 (5 bases). Per the germline V gene, CDR1 is DFQATT and CDR2 is SNEGSKA (reference sequence). The V end was cut by 0 bases, the J end by 4 bases, with 24 bases between. There are 18 residues in the CDR3.

This chain links TRBV12-3 or TRBV12-4 with TRBJ2-1, with 8 bases lining up with TRBD2. CDR3 size: 19 residues. The trim removed 5 bases at V and 7 bases at J, leaving 22 bases unmatched. The CDR3 DNA reads as TGTGCCAGCAGTCCTTTCGGGGGATTTAGCGGGAAGGGTAGGAATGAGCAGTTCTTC. It encodes CASSPFGGFSGKGRNEQFF.

The table lists this clonotype with a few counts. This chain links TRBV20-1 with TRBJ2-5; the D gene is possibly TRBD1 (6 bases). The V end was cut by 1 base, the J end by 5 bases, with 17 bases between. CDR1 is DFQATT, CDR2 SNEGSKA, per germline (reference sequence). The CDR3 runs 15 residues. The CDR3 region is CSARGAGVKSETQYF. In DNA, the CDR3 is TGCAGTGCTAGAGGTGCAGGGGTGAAATCGGAGACCCAGTACTTC.

The rearrangement uses TRBV9 and TRBJ2-1, with TRBD2 as a possible D gene (5 bases). The CDR3 length is 16 residues. The germline CDR1 and CDR2 sequences are SGDLS and YYNGEE. Trimming took off 0 bases at V and 2 bases at J, with 12 bases between the two ends. The CDR3 DNA reads TGTGCCAGCAGCGTAGCGGTCCTAGCCCCCTACAATGAGCAGTTCTTC. This sequence encodes CASSVAVLAPYNEQFF.

The chain combines TRBV11-3 with TRBJ2-7; 10 nucleotides align to TRBD2. Germline CDR1 and CDR2: SGHNT and YENEEA. V lost 3 bases, J lost 3 bases, and 5 bases stayed unmatched. The CDR3 length is 15 residues. The CDR3 loop reads CASSLGTSEIYEQYF. CDR3 bases: TGTGCCAGCAGCTTGGGGACTAGCGAGATCTACGAGCAGTACTTC.

In the case of this clonotype: One junction end does not reproduce the germline sequence, and a read error may be involved. J is TRBJ1-1 and V is TRBV3-1, with a weak D call TRBD1 (5 bases). Per germline, CDR1 LGHDT and CDR2 YNNKEL (reference sequence). CDR3 length: 15 amino acids. The CDR3 spells CASTQGTYHDTEAFF. The CDR3 nucleotides read TGTGCCAGCACCCAAGGGACGTATCACGACACTGAAGCTTTCTTT.

As concerns this clonotype: One end of the junction fails to match germline, which may point to a read error. This chain uses TRBV9 with TRBJ2-2; D is undetermined. Germline CDR1 SGDLS, CDR2 YYNGEE. This CDR3 spans 15 amino acids. CDR3 bases: TGTGCCAGCAGCGTAGAGCAGGAACCCACCAGGGAGCTGTTTTTT. Encoded protein: CASSVEQEPTRELFF.

This rearrangement joins TRBV6-2 or TRBV6-3 to TRBJ2-1, with TRBD2 identical over 14 bases. This CDR3 has 17 residues. Germline V gene sequence: CDR1 MNHEY, CDR2 SVGEGT. After removal of 4 bases from V and 5 bases from J, the junction contained 7 bases not matched to a gene. Here the CDR3 DNA reads TGTGCCAGCAGTTCTAGGACTAGCGGGGGGAAACACAATGAGCAGTTCTTC. This encodes CASSSRTSGGKHNEQFF.

This clonotype appeared a few times. This chain links TRBV2 with TRBJ2-5; tentatively, D is TRBD1 (6 bases). Looked up from germline, CDR1 is SNHLY and CDR2 is FYNNEI. CDR3 length: 14 amino acids. Trimming removed 6 bases from V and 5 bases from J, with 16 bases in between. CDR3 DNA: TGTGCCAGCAGCGACAGGTCCTTGGGGGAGACCCAGTACTTC. Translated, it gives CASSDRSLGETQYF.

V gene TRBV7-8 combines with J gene TRBJ2-3, with D unclear. The V gene lost 1 base and the J gene lost 2 bases, with 10 bases spanning the gap. CDR3 length equals 15 residues. From germline, CDR1 is SGHVS and CDR2 FQNEAQ. CDR3 amino acids: CASSLEMQNTDTQYF. In nucleotides, the CDR3 is TGTGCCAGCAGCTTAGAGATGCAGAACACAGATACGCAGTATTTT. Full variable domain (remainder filled in from reference TRBV7-8 and TRBJ2-3): GAGVSQSPRYKVAKRGQDVALRCDPISGHVSLFWYQQALGQGPEFLTYFQNEAQLDKSGLPSDRFFAERPEGSVSTLKIQRTQQEDSAVYLCASSLEMQNTDTQYFGPGTRLTVL.

The V call is TRBV5-1, the J call TRBJ2-7; D call uncertain. V lost 0 bases and J lost 2, with 15 bases in between. The CDR3 consists of 16 residues. CDR1 and CDR2 (germline): SGHRS, YFSETQ. CDR3 residues: CASSLASSGTAYEQYF. Here the CDR3 DNA reads TGCGCCAGCAGCTTGGCCTCTAGTGGAACAGCCTACGAGCAGTACTTC. Combining the CDR3 with reference TRBV5-1 and TRBJ2-7 gives the whole variable domain KAGVTQTPRYLIKTRGQQVTLSCSPISGHRSVSWYQQTPGQGLQFLFEYFSETQRNKGNFPGRFSGRQFSNSRSEMNVSTLELGDSALYLCASSLASSGTAYEQYFGPGTRLTVT.

This clonotype has a handful of counts. The rearrangement joins TRBV4-1 to TRBJ2-7; D might be TRBD2 (5 bases). Germline V gene lookup returns CDR1 MGHRA and CDR2 YSYEKL. The CDR3 covers 16 residues. V shed 4 bases and J shed 4 bases, with 20 bases lying between them. The CDR3 sequence: CASSPSLTTYLYEQYF. CDR3 in DNA: TGCGCCAGCAGCCCCTCCTTGACTACTTATTTATACGAGCAGTACTTC.

This clonotype has only a few counts. The V gene is TRBV12-3 or TRBV12-4, the J gene TRBJ2-7; 9 nucleotides match TRBD1. J lost 5 bases, V lost 5 bases, and 7 bases had no gene match. This CDR3 comprises 14 residues. The CDR3 DNA reads TGTGCCAGCAGTAGCCGGGACAGGGATCACGAGCAGTACTTC. It codes for CASSSRDRDHEQYF.

This clonotype appeared a few times. The chain employs TRBV20-1 and TRBJ2-7; 8 bases agree with TRBD1. Germline CDR1 is DFQATT and CDR2 is SNEGSKA (reference sequence). Unmatched junction bases numbered 9, after V lost 0 bases and J lost 5 bases. The CDR3 has 15 amino acids. CDR3 sequence: CSAREVGQAVHEQYF. The CDR3 DNA reads as TGCAGTGCTAGAGAGGTGGGACAGGCGGTCCACGAGCAGTACTTC.

The chain uses TRBV20-1 and TRBJ1-2; D gene ambiguous. Germline V gene lookup returns CDR1 DFQATT and CDR2 SNEGSKA (reference sequence). This CDR3 spans 12 amino acids. Trimming left V 2 bases short and J 6 bases short, with 10 bases between. The chain's CDR3 is CSARLGDHGYTF. CDR3 in DNA: TGCAGTGCTAGACTCGGAGACCATGGCTACACCTTC.

V and J are TRBV6-4 and TRBJ2-2; possibly TRBD1 for D (5 bases). Germline V lookup: CDR1 MRHNA, CDR2 SNTAGT. This CDR3 is built from 14 residues. V shed 6 bases and J shed 5 bases, with 13 bases lying between them. The CDR3 sequence: CASRAQGTTGELFF. CDR3 bases: TGTGCCAGCAGGGCCCAGGGTACTACCGGGGAGCTGTTTTTT.

Ten or more counts support this clonotype. The chain carries TRBV29-1 and TRBJ1-1; 7 nucleotides match TRBD1. Per the germline V gene, CDR1 is SQVTM and CDR2 is ANQGSEA. The CDR3 sequence is 17 residues long. V lost 3 bases and J lost 0; bases outside the gene matches: 13. The CDR3 bases are TGCAGCGTTGAGGGAACGACAGGGAGAAGGATGAACACTGAAGCTTTCTTT. This encodes CSVEGTTGRRMNTEAFF.

The genes are TRBV2 and TRBJ2-6; possible D gene TRBD1, 5 bases. This CDR3 is 18 amino acids long. The germline V and J ends were trimmed by 1 base and 0 bases, with 13 bases remaining between them. CDR1 is SNHLY, CDR2 FYNNEI, per germline. CDR3 sequence: CASSEGGRAFSGANVLTF. CDR3 sequence (DNA): TGTGCCAGCAGTGAAGGTGGCAGGGCGTTCTCTGGGGCCAACGTCCTGACTTTC.

The chain is built from TRBV20-1 and TRBJ2-5, with 7 positions matching TRBD1. Germline values: CDR1 DFQATT, CDR2 SNEGSKA (reference sequence). The CDR3 sequence is 14 residues long. V was clipped by 5 bases and J by 2 bases; unmatched bases: 8. The CDR3 sequence: CSAGIRTGQETQYF. CDR3 bases: TGCAGTGCTGGGATTAGGACAGGTCAAGAGACCCAGTACTTC.

V usage is TRBV27 and J usage is TRBJ2-5; D unresolved. The DNA matches TRBJ2-7 better at its end, which makes the J call doubtful. Looked up from germline, CDR1 is MNHEY and CDR2 is SMNVEV (reference sequence). The length of the CDR3 is 13 residues. The CDR3 is CASSEALLHEQYF. CDR3 sequence (DNA): TGTGCCAGCAGCGAGGCCCTCCTCCACGAGCAGTACTTC.

In its sample, this clonotype was seen many times. The chain uses TRBV20-1 and TRBJ2-7, with D possibly TRBD2 on 6 matching bases. The germline V gene encodes CDR1 DFQATT and CDR2 SNEGSKA (reference sequence). The CDR3 is 14 residues long. Trimming removed 5 bases from V and 4 bases from J, with 18 bases in between. The CDR3 bases are TGCAGTGCTCCCTCTCGCAGGGCGGGGTACGAGCAGTACTTC. Translated: CSAPSRRAGYEQYF.

This clonotype was recorded once. This chain links TRBV7-7 with TRBJ2-5; D gene uncertain. Germline V gene sequence: CDR1 SSHAT, CDR2 FNYEAQ (reference sequence). The CDR3 is made up of 14 amino acids. Trimming cost V 7 bases and J 2 bases, with 14 bases left between them. For the CDR3, the DNA is TGTGCCAGCAACCCCCGTCTAAAGCAAGAGACCCAGTACTTC. It codes for CASNPRLKQETQYF.

This clonotype occurred a few times. The gene calls are TRBV14 and TRBJ2-1, with TRBD1 matching 7 bases. The CDR3 is made up of 17 amino acids. V lost 5 bases and J lost 5; bases outside the gene matches: 15. Germline V gene data show CDR1 as SGHDN and CDR2 as FVKESK. The CDR3 region has the DNA TGTGCCAGCAGCAGACGGACAGGTGAAGTGAAGGACAATGAGCAGTTCTTC. It specifies CASSRRTGEVKDNEQFF.

This clonotype was counted many times. This sequence joins TRBV4-1 and TRBJ2-5; D is undetermined. This CDR3 is 17 amino acids long. Germline V lookup: CDR1 MGHRA, CDR2 YSYEKL. V lost 0 bases and J lost 5, with 19 bases in between. The CDR3 region is CASSQDDGEAMWETQYF. The CDR3 DNA reads as TGCGCCAGCAGCCAAGATGATGGAGAGGCAATGTGGGAGACCCAGTACTTC.